The 27 T cell receptor beta chains below come from one sample, sequenced in a study of tumor-infiltrating lymphocytes in primary liver carcinoma. Unsorted bulk tissue, about 18-31 mg of it, served as the source for co-extraction of RNA and DNA. The authors made TCR beta cDNA from around 500 ng total RNA with a constant-region primer. Libraries of TCR beta came from three nested multiplex PCR rounds with slightly modified ARM-PCR. The opening two PCR rounds, around 9 cycles each, paired TRBV1-TRBV30 forward primers with a C-beta reverse primer. TCRdb processed the multiplex PCR reads anew with MiXCR; each CDR3 protein has one entry. The sample yields around 100,000 distinct CDR3 sequences, over 55% seen once. Sample: liver tumor tissue from sampling region 5. The subset was: tumor region T5, tumor centre. The receptors shown here come from an older woman with primary liver carcinoma and hepatitis B virus infection.

On this clonotype: An end of the junction does not agree with germline; a read error may underlie this. CDR3: CASSFEGSRKNIQYF. As DNA, the CDR3 is TGTGCCAGTAGCTTCGAGGGGTCCCGCAAAAACATTCAGTACTTC. This rearrangement joins TRBV11-3 to TRBJ2-4; D tentatively reads TRBD1 or TRBD2 (5 bases each). This CDR3 comprises 15 residues. Germline CDR1 and CDR2: SGHNT and YENEEA. Using reference TRBV11-3 and TRBJ2-4 for the parts outside the CDR3, the full variable domain is EAGVVQSPRYKIIEKKQPVAFWCNPISGHNTLYWYLQNLGQGPELLIRYENEEAVDDSQLPKDRFSAERLKGVDSTLKIQPAELGDSAVYLCASSFEGSRKNIQYFGAGTRLSVL.

Comment on this clonotype: This CDR3 fails to terminate in the conserved phenylalanine or tryptophan, so it likely reflects a read error. The rearrangement uses TRBV5-1 and TRBJ1-1, with unresolved D. CDR1 and CDR2 (germline): SGHRS, YFSETQ. V was cut by 0 bases and J by 4 bases, with 7 bases left in between. This CDR3 spans 13 amino acids. CDR3 loop: CASSLGRATEAFV. CDR3 nucleotides: TGCGCCAGCAGCTTGGGTAGGGCCACTGAAGCTTTCGTT.

The sample holds many counts of this clonotype. This sequence joins TRBV28 and TRBJ2-7; D is ambiguous. CDR3 size: 12 residues. V was cut by 3 bases and J by 6 bases, with 9 bases left in between. The V gene's germline CDR1 is MDHEN and CDR2 SYDVKM. CDR3 in amino acids: CASSFAFGEQYF. The CDR3 DNA is TGTGCCAGCAGTTTCGCCTTTGGCGAGCAGTACTTC.

Of note for this clonotype: With a much larger clone just one base away, this may be a read error. The rearrangement joins TRBV6-2 or TRBV6-3 to TRBJ2-1, with a possible D match to TRBD2 (6 bases). Germline CDR1 reads MNHEY; CDR2 reads SVGEGT. The length of the CDR3 is 14 residues. CDR3 in amino acids: CASSVAASYNELFF. The DNA for the CDR3 is TGTGCCAGCAGTGTAGCGGCCTCCTACAATGAGCTGTTCTTC.

This clonotype came up many times. V is TRBV5-1 and J is TRBJ2-1, with 13 nucleotides matching TRBD2. Per the germline V gene, CDR1 is SGHRS and CDR2 is YFSETQ. Trimming cost V 0 bases and J 2 bases; bases outside gene matches: 11. The length of the CDR3 is 20 residues. CDR3 protein: CASSLVLGLAGERAYNEQFF. The CDR3 coding sequence is TGCGCCAGCAGCTTGGTGTTAGGACTAGCGGGAGAGAGGGCCTACAATGAGCAGTTCTTC.

A remark on this clonotype: Being one base from a much bigger clone, this may be a read error. The chain carries TRBV28 and TRBJ1-4; TRBD1 is a possible D gene (5 bases). Germline values: CDR1 MDHEN, CDR2 SYDVKM. CDR3 length: 15 amino acids. This CDR3 is CANSLQGRSNEKLFF. CDR3 coding DNA: TGTGCCAACAGTTTGCAGGGAAGGTCTAATGAAAAACTGTTTTTT. Full variable domain (remainder filled in from reference TRBV28 and TRBJ1-4): DVKVTQSSRYLVKRTGEKVFLECVQDMDHENMFWYRQDPGLGLRLIYFSYDVKMKEKGDIPEGYSVSREKKERFSLILESASTNQTSMYLCANSLQGRSNEKLFFGSGTQLSVL.

Comments on this clonotype: At one boundary the junction diverges from the germline segment, which might be a read error. V and J are TRBV11-2 and TRBJ2-1, with TRBD1 matching over 7 bases. CDR1 and CDR2 (germline): SGHAT, FQNNGV. The CDR3 is 13 residues long. The CDR3 loop is CARSLTGLDEQFF. CDR3 sequence (DNA): TGTGCCAGGAGCTTGACAGGGTTAGATGAGCAGTTCTTC.

For this clonotype: Its ends do not fully match the called genes, so a read error is possible. This chain links TRBV19 with TRBJ2-1; maybe TRBD2 (6 bases). The germline V gene encodes CDR1 LNHDA and CDR2 SQIVND (reference sequence). The CDR3 sequence is 16 residues long. CDR3 sequence (DNA): TGTGTCAGTAGTTCCCCTCTAGCGCTGTATTACAATGAGCAGTTCTTC. This translates into CVSSSPLALYYNEQFF.

About this clonotype itself: Germline is not matched at one junction end, which may reflect a read error. The rearrangement links TRBV11-2 to TRBJ2-1; no clear D. The CDR3 loop spans 16 amino acids. Germline CDR1 is SGHAT and CDR2 is FQNNGV. The chain's CDR3 is CASSLEGVRRWNEQFF. CDR3 DNA sequence: TGTGCCAGCAGCTTAGAAGGCGTGAGGCGGTGGAATGAACAGTTCTTC.

This clonotype was detected only once. J is TRBJ2-3 and V is TRBV29-1, with D perhaps matching TRBD1 or TRBD2 (5 bases each). CDR1 and CDR2 (germline): SQVTM, ANQGSEA. This CDR3 spans 18 amino acids. V gave up 1 base and J gave up 7 bases, with 27 bases separating them. The CDR3 bases are TGCAGCGTTGAAGCGTTAGGCAGGGTGGGGGTTAGTACACATACGCAGTATTTT. Translating gives CSVEALGRVGVSTHTQYF.

V usage is TRBV7-3 and J usage is TRBJ1-1, with 9 bases lining up with TRBD1. Germline V CDR1 and CDR2: SGHTA, FQGTGA. Losses at the gene ends were 5 bases for V and 13 bases for J; bases not matched to a gene: 17. This CDR3 is built from 15 residues. CDR3 protein: CASSPLWAGQGELFF. In nucleotides, the CDR3 is TGTGCCAGCAGCCCCCTGTGGGCGGGACAGGGTGAGCTTTTCTTT.

On this clonotype itself: A junction end diverges from the germline sequence, so it may reflect a read error. The genes are TRBV6-1 and TRBJ2-1, with 8 bases matching TRBD2. CDR1 is MNHNS and CDR2 is SASEGT in the germline V gene. The CDR3 covers 15 residues. This CDR3 reads CVSRPNGRDYNEQFF. CDR3 nucleotide sequence: TGTGTCAGCAGGCCTAACGGGAGGGATTACAATGAGCAGTTCTTC.

A note on this clonotype: A much larger clone differs by one base, so this may be a read error. V gene TRBV28 combines with J gene TRBJ2-1; weak D call: TRBD1 (6 bases). V lost 3 bases and J lost 6, with 18 bases in between. From germline, CDR1 is MDHEN and CDR2 SYDVKM. This CDR3 region has 16 residues. DNA of the CDR3: TGTGCCAGCAGTTTCAGGGGTCGGGTGACGGGCAATGAGCAGTTCTTC. This translates into CASSFRGRVTGNEQFF. The variable domain in full, completed from reference TRBV28 and TRBJ2-1, reads DVKVTQSSRYLVKRTGEKVFLECVQDMDHENMFWYRQDPGLGLRLIYFSYDVKMKEKGDIPEGYSVSREKKERFSLILESASTNQTSMYLCASSFRGRVTGNEQFFGPGTRLTVL.

This clonotype was recorded many times. The chain joins TRBV6-1 to TRBJ1-5, with TRBD1 as a possible D gene (6 bases). Trimming shortened V by 4 bases and J by 7 bases, and 11 bases separated the two germline ends. CDR3 length equals 13 residues. CDR1 MNHNS and CDR2 SASEGT come from the germline V gene. CDR3 loop: CASSARGEQPQHF. The CDR3 nucleotides read TGTGCCAGCAGTGCCAGGGGAGAACAGCCCCAGCATTTT.

V usage is TRBV11-3 and J usage is TRBJ2-1; maybe TRBD2 (5 bases). The V end was cut by 9 bases, the J end by 2 bases, with 11 bases between. The CDR3 runs to 13 residues. Germline V gives CDR1 SGHNT, CDR2 YENEEA. CDR3 in amino acids: CASRAGAYNEQFF. The CDR3 DNA sequence: TGTGCCAGTAGGGCCGGGGCCTACAATGAGCAGTTCTTC.

A word on this clonotype: At one of its ends the junction is not consistent with the germline gene, which may arise from a read error. The genes are TRBV11-2 and TRBJ1-2, with D possibly being TRBD1 (5 bases). CDR3 size: 14 residues. Germline V gives CDR1 SGHAT, CDR2 FQNNGV. The CDR3 coding sequence is TGTGCCAGCAACTTTTCACAGGCTAACTATGGTTACACATTC. Translated, it gives CASNFSQANYGYTF. The variable domain in full, with the rest retrieved from reference TRBV11-2 and TRBJ1-2, is EAGVAQSPRYKIIEKRQSVAFWCNPISGHATLYWYQQILGQGPKLLIQFQNNGVVDDSQLPKDRFSAERLKGVDSTLKIQPAKLEDSAVYLCASNFSQANYGYTFGSGTRLTVV.

Of note for this clonotype: As the CDR3 is not closed by the conserved phenylalanine or tryptophan, this likely results from a read error. The chain combines TRBV11-2 with TRBJ2-7; 8 bases are shared with TRBD2. The V gene's germline CDR1 is SGHAT and CDR2 FQNNGV. The CDR3 is made up of 16 amino acids. The CDR3 DNA follows: TGTACTAGCAGCTACGGCGGGAGGACCTCGGGAAGCGAGCAGTACCTC. Encoded protein: CTSSYGGRTSGSEQYL.

As regards this clonotype: At one of its ends the junction is not consistent with the germline gene, which may arise from a read error. The V call is TRBV12-3 or TRBV12-4, the J call TRBJ2-6; no firm D call. The CDR3 loop spans 13 amino acids. DNA for the CDR3: TGTGTCAGCAGTTCTGCTGGGGTCAACGTCCTGACTTTC. Protein: CVSSSAGVNVLTF.

The chain recombines TRBV5-4 with TRBJ2-2; weak D call: TRBD1 (6 bases). Trimming pared 4 bases from V and 5 bases from J, leaving 15 bases between. Germline V gene lookup returns CDR1 SGHNT and CDR2 YYREEE (reference sequence). This CDR3 spans 15 amino acids. CDR3 protein: CASSKTGFGTGELFF. For the CDR3, the DNA is TGTGCCAGCAGCAAAACAGGGTTCGGTACCGGGGAGCTGTTTTTT.

To note about this clonotype: The final CDR3 position lacks the conserved phenylalanine or tryptophan, pointing to a likely read error. The chain joins TRBV12-3 or TRBV12-4 to TRBJ2-7, with TRBD1 matching over 9 bases. The ends lost 8 bases at V and 4 bases at J; junction bases unmatched: 6. The CDR3 contains 13 residues. The CDR3 protein is CASGDRVTYEQYH. The CDR3 coding sequence is TGTGCCAGCGGGGACAGGGTGACTTACGAGCAGTACCAC.

V is TRBV7-2 and J is TRBJ2-5, with D perhaps matching TRBD1 or TRBD2 (6 bases each). The ends were cut back, 5 bases at V and 5 bases at J, with 15 bases in the middle. Germline assignment: CDR1 SGHTA and CDR2 FQGNSA. CDR3 size: 14 residues. DNA for the CDR3: TGTGCCAGCAGCCTAGGGGGGAGTATGGAGACCCAGTACTTC. Translated, it gives CASSLGGSMETQYF. Drawing the rest from reference TRBV7-2 and TRBJ2-5, the complete variable domain is GAGVSQSPSNKVTEKGKDVELRCDPISGHTALYWYRQSLGQGLEFLIYFQGNSAPDKSGLPSDRFSAERTGGSVSTLTIQRTQQEDSAVYLCASSLGGSMETQYFGPGTRLLVL.

As concerns this clonotype: A much larger clone differs by one base, so this may be a read error. The V and J genes are TRBV5-4 and TRBJ2-3; TRBD2 agrees at 14 bases. CDR1 is SGHNT and CDR2 is YYREEE in the germline V gene (reference sequence). CDR3 size: 19 residues. The CDR3 here is CASSLRLAGGQLSTGTQYF. In DNA form, the CDR3 reads TGTGCCAGCAGCTTGAGACTAGCGGGAGGGCAGCTGAGCACAGGTACGCAGTATTTT.

With regard to this clonotype: At one of its ends the junction is not consistent with the germline gene, which may arise from a read error. The chain joins TRBV6-1 to TRBJ2-1, with D possibly being TRBD1 (5 bases). This CDR3 has 12 residues. Germline V gene lookup returns CDR1 MNHNS and CDR2 SASEGT. The CDR3: CASRGAGNEHFF. Written as DNA, the CDR3 is TGTGCCAGTAGGGGCGCAGGCAATGAGCACTTCTTC.

The chain joins TRBV11-2 to TRBJ2-3, with D unresolved. V was shortened by 7 bases and J by 2 bases, with 16 bases between the two germline ends. The CDR3 is 15 amino acids. Per the germline V gene, CDR1 is SGHAT and CDR2 is FQNNGV. Here the CDR3 reads CASNNRPSPTDTQYF. CDR3 bases: TGTGCCAGCAACAATCGTCCTTCCCCCACAGATACGCAGTATTTT.

With regard to this clonotype: This may stem from a read error, because a much larger clone lies one nucleotide away. The V gene is TRBV5-4, the J gene TRBJ2-3; 8 nucleotides agree with TRBD2. This CDR3 has 16 residues. The V gene's germline CDR1 is SGHNT and CDR2 YYREEE (reference sequence). This CDR3 is CTSKAGGTSRTDTQYF. In DNA form, the CDR3 reads TGTACCAGCAAGGCGGGAGGTACCTCTCGCACAGATACGCAGTATTTT.

Ten or more counts support this clonotype. The V gene is TRBV14, the J gene TRBJ2-2; 10 bases are shared with TRBD2. This CDR3 region has 15 residues. Germline V gene sequence: CDR1 SGHDN, CDR2 FVKESK. The trim removed 2 bases at V and 5 bases at J, leaving 2 bases unmatched. Here the CDR3 reads CASSQSGRVTGELFF. Written as DNA, the CDR3 is TGTGCCAGCAGCCAAAGCGGGAGGGTAACCGGGGAGCTGTTTTTT.

A note on this clonotype: A read error is likely, as this CDR3 ends without the conserved phenylalanine or tryptophan. V gene TRBV5-4 combines with J gene TRBJ2-1; TRBD2 matches 10 bases. V shed 4 bases, J shed 8 bases, and the junction held 9 bases outside the gene matches. This CDR3 spans 15 amino acids. Germline-derived CDR1 and CDR2 are SGHNT and YYREEE (reference sequence). In DNA, the CDR3 is TGTGCCAGCAGCCCGCAAGCGGGGGGGATCGATGAGCAGTTCTTA. Its translation is CASSPQAGGIDEQFL.